The next 4 T cell receptor beta chains were all read from a single sample in a study of T cells in Graves' hyperthyroidism and ophthalmopathy. Amplified regions were TCR beta CDR3 sequences from RNA transcripts. The TCR CDR3 first-round RT-PCR relied on the HTBI primer set. Using its own MiXCR run on the multiplex PCR reads, TCRdb lists one record per CDR3 protein. The repertoire has 330,000 or so distinct CDR3 sequences, approximately 18% of them found once; the top ten carry about 35%. The sample comprised blood. These receptor sequences come from a man aged 45 to 65 with Graves' ophthalmopathy.

V gene TRBV6-1 combines with J gene TRBJ2-1, with TRBD1 matching 7 bases. Losses at the gene ends were 4 bases for V and 8 bases for J; bases not matched to a gene: 8. Germline-derived CDR1 and CDR2 are MNHNS and SASEGT. The CDR3 contains 14 residues. This CDR3 is CASSAVNRGHEQFF. CDR3 coding DNA: TGTGCCAGCAGTGCGGTAAACAGGGGTCATGAGCAGTTCTTC.

There are many counts of this clonotype. The V gene is TRBV28, the J gene TRBJ1-2; D might be TRBD1 (6 bases). The CDR3 is 16 amino acids. The V and J ends lost 4 bases and 4 bases respectively, with 19 bases between them. The germline V gene has CDR1 MDHEN and CDR2 SYDVKM. CDR3 loop: CASSSRTEIRVYGYTF. The CDR3 coding sequence is TGTGCCAGCAGTTCACGGACAGAAATCAGGGTCTATGGCTACACCTTC.

The table lists this clonotype with a few counts. As DNA, the CDR3 is TGCAGCGTCCTCGGGACAGGGGGCACAGATACGCAGTATTTT. Translating it yields CSVLGTGGTDTQYF. The rearrangement uses TRBV29-1 and TRBJ2-3; TRBD1 aligns across 10 bases. The length of the CDR3 is 14 residues. From germline, CDR1 is SQVTM and CDR2 ANQGSEA. The ends lost 6 bases at V and 1 base at J; junction bases unmatched: 4.

This clonotype was detected a few times. This chain links TRBV7-9 with TRBJ2-7; no clear D. V was trimmed by 2 bases and J by 5 bases, leaving 7 bases between them. This CDR3 region has 12 residues. The germline V gene has CDR1 SEHNR and CDR2 FQNEAQ (reference sequence). The CDR3 DNA is TGTGCCAGCAGCTTAACTGAAAACGAGCAGTACTTC. Amino acids: CASSLTENEQYF.